Listed here are 7 T cell receptor beta chains from one sample, sequenced in a study of Graves' ophthalmopathy and Graves' hyperthyroidism (dated by TCRdb to the late 2010s). Sequencer: Illumina HiSeq 2000. For repertoire sequencing, TCR beta CDR3 regions were amplified from RNA transcripts. HTBI primers and the Qiagen OneStep RT-PCR kit were used in a first-round RT-PCR, which was followed by a second-round multiplex PCR, size selection and purification. The public reads were run again by TCRdb, first through fastp at Q25 and then through MiXCR, and only productive beta chains were kept. Under each unique CDR3 protein, matching rows form one entry showing the most common genes and DNA. In all, the sample holds approximately 500,000 distinct CDR3 sequences, and 13% to 15% of those were seen once. About a tenth of the sample is in the top ten clones. Sequenced material: blood. These receptors all stem from a woman aged 25 to 39 with Graves' ophthalmopathy. Donor details come from another sample of the same person, matched by shared clones.

This clonotype was counted at least ten times. V gene TRBV24-1 combines with J gene TRBJ2-7; perhaps TRBD1 as D (5 bases). The germline gives CDR1 KGHDR, CDR2 SFDVKD. V was pared by 5 bases and J by 3 bases, with 19 bases between. The CDR3 covers 16 residues. This CDR3 is CATSGDSAASYYEQYF. The CDR3, as DNA: TGTGCCACCAGTGGAGACAGCGCGGCAAGCTACTACGAGCAGTACTTC.

This clonotype was picked up many times. The V call is TRBV6-1, the J call TRBJ1-1, with D uncertain. Germline CDR1 MNHNS, CDR2 SASEGT. V was clipped by 6 bases and J by 10 bases, with 18 bases between them. This CDR3 contains 13 residues. Here the CDR3 DNA reads TGTGCCAGCAGGGAGGTCCGAGCGACCCGAGCTTTCTTT. Encoded protein: CASREVRATRAFF.

This clonotype was recorded at least ten times. The V call is TRBV12-3 or TRBV12-4, the J call TRBJ1-2; D is uncertain. The CDR3 is 11 amino acids. V shed 3 bases and J shed 5 bases, with 4 bases lying between them. Here the CDR3 DNA reads TGTGCCAGCAGTTTTTCGTATGGCTACACCTTC. This gives the protein CASSFSYGYTF.

This clonotype was seen more than once but under ten times. A much larger clonotype is one base distant, so this may be a read error. Without the conserved terminal phenylalanine or tryptophan, this CDR3 likely stems from a read error. The rearrangement links TRBV28 to TRBJ2-2, with 8 bases lining up with TRBD1. With 4 bases clipped from V and 4 bases from J, the junction kept 8 bases outside the gene matches. The CDR3 loop spans 16 amino acids. In germline, CDR1 is MDHEN, CDR2 SYDVKM. CDR3 in amino acids: CASSSNGQGSTGELFS. CDR3 in DNA: TGTGCCAGCAGTTCTAATGGACAGGGTAGCACCGGGGAGCTGTTTTCT.

This clonotype was picked up many times. V gene TRBV6-1 combines with J gene TRBJ1-5; D is ambiguous. The germline V gene encodes CDR1 MNHNS and CDR2 SASEGT. This CDR3 has 14 residues. Trimming removed 1 base from V and 3 bases from J, with 7 bases in between. DNA for the CDR3: TGTGCCAGCAGTGAAGGGACCTTCAATCAGCCCCAGCATTTT. Translating gives CASSEGTFNQPQHF.

A remark on this clonotype: A read error may produce the germline difference seen at one junction end. The chain joins TRBV12-3 or TRBV12-4 to TRBJ1-5, with D tentatively TRBD1 (5 bases). CDR3 length: 13 amino acids. CDR3 DNA sequence: TGTGCCAGCAGCTTAGGGGTATGTCTGTCCCAGCATTTT. The encoded protein is CASSLGVCLSQHF.

This clonotype was counted many times. The V gene is TRBV13, the J gene TRBJ1-1; a weak D match, TRBD1 (5 bases). CDR1 is PRHDT and CDR2 is FYEKMQ in the germline V gene (reference sequence). This CDR3 has 15 residues. The V end was cut by 0 bases, the J end by 6 bases, with 14 bases between. CDR3 protein: CASSLGVRGVAEAFF. DNA for the CDR3: TGTGCCAGCAGCTTAGGCGTTCGGGGGGTTGCTGAAGCTTTCTTT.